This TCR beta chain is from a study of T-cell memory formation after mild COVID-19. This clonotype was seen a few times. CDR3 length equals 15 residues. Per the germline V gene, CDR1 is MGHRA and CDR2 is YSYEKL. J lost 2 bases, V lost 1 base, and 4 bases had no gene match. TCRdb fed the 5' RACE reads into MiXCR, producing one record per CDR3 protein. The table has around 370,000 distinct CDR3 sequences, roughly 21% seen once; the top ten hold around an eighth. This chain joins TRBV4-1 and TRBJ1-2, with 7 bases that match TRBD1. This sequence originates from an adult woman who had mild COVID-19 (a few samples of this study predate the infection). Cell type and time point are not known. The sample was PBMCs or a T cell subset sorted from them (not recorded which). The CDR3 DNA is TGCGCCAGCAGCCAAGTAGGACAGGTGAACTATGGCTACACCTTC. Amino acid sequence: CASSQVGQVNYGYTF.